This record concerns one T cell receptor beta chain sequence. Antigen unknown. The repertoire was sequenced with immunoSEQ multiplex PCR; TCRdb's copy has only in-frame clones and lacks some. Altogether some 1.5 million clones are present, 95% to 99% being singletons, with the ten largest covering roughly 0.42%. Donors were Caucasian adults residing in Nashville, Tennessee, USA. This entry comes from a study of shared clonotypes between healthy human individuals. Regarding the study as a whole: Only a few donors were included, so the genetic and exposure-history diversity represented was limited. The expectation was that sequencing depth would affect clonotype sharing among donors.

Germline-derived CDR1 and CDR2 are SQVTM and ANQGSEA. V gave up 6 bases and J gave up 5 bases; unmatched junction bases: 7. This CDR3 comprises 13 residues. The sequencing sample was made of naive CD4+ T cells sorted from blood. Subset described: CD45RA+ positively selected. This receptor was identified in a man aged 25 to 45 in good health. This chain links TRBV29-1 with TRBJ1-1; 9 nucleotides align to TRBD1. The chain's CDR3 is CSVTGGGATEAFF. CDR3 bases: TGCAGCGTAACAGGGGGCGGGGCTACTGAAGCTTTCTTT.